The TCR beta chain under discussion was sequenced for a study of cytomegalovirus exposure and HLA in healthy donors. Findings and caveats of the study: Across all donors, roughly uniform sequencing depth was an assumption of the presence/absence analyses. Certain sequence variants were highly shared and formed a cluster, and this cluster was likely a sequencing artifact. The authors later found TCR association rates varying by HLA locus, with DRB1 most and HLA-C fewest. Analysis was carried out at a later point, and it linked a missense DCLRE1C variant to TCR beta V- and J-gene trimming.

The CDR3 totals 22 residues. CDR1 is KGHSH, CDR2 LQKENI, per germline. Trimming removed 3 bases at V and 6 bases at J, with 39 bases between. The PCR used 60 Vbeta and 13 Jbeta primers. Clones were read by immunoSEQ multiplex PCR, and TCRdb kept only the in-frame ones, dropping some. The sample shows approximately 160,000 clones, 65% to 85% of them seen only once. To note about this clone: What it binds is unknown.

The chain has TRBV18 and TRBJ2-7; D possibly corresponds to TRBD2 (6 bases). This clonotype was sampled from a woman aged 50 to 60 in good health and CMV-seropositive. The sample consisted of PBMCs. CDR3 region: CASSPLILPGELSRPDPGEQYF. CDR3 nucleotides: TGTGCCAGCTCACCCCTCATACTACCGGGAGAATTGTCCAGGCCCGATCCGGGCGAGCAGTACTTC.